A single count supports the clone carrying this T cell receptor beta chain. This specimen belongs to a study of blood T cell repertoires in COVID-19. Study-level background: The United States, Italy and Spain supplied acute and convalescent COVID-19 samples. PBMCs, B-cell-depleted T cells, or T cells were the source of the cDNA or gDNA that made up the material.

In the authors' methods: Estimation of nucleated cell counts relied on the amplification of reference gene primers. Measured with immunoSEQ multiplex PCR; TCRdb has only the in-frame clones, and not every one. V, J and clone size reflect that table, while D and trimming were determined from the DNA. The sample has 85,000 to 120,000 clones; about 72% are singletons. Losses at the gene ends were 3 bases for V and 7 bases for J; bases not matched to a gene: 12. The germline V gene has CDR1 MDHEN and CDR2 SYDVKM. The CDR3 spans 16 residues. What was sequenced was peripheral blood. The chain recombines TRBV28 with TRBJ2-4, with TRBD1 matching over 7 bases. This clonotype was obtained from a man in his 60s with active or convalescent COVID-19. CDR3 coding DNA: TGTGCCAGCAGTTTGGGGGCCGACAGGGTGGGGAACATTCAGTACTTC. This translates into CASSLGADRVGNIQYF.